These 21 T cell receptor beta chains were all obtained from the same sample, sequenced in a study of cytomegalovirus exposure and HLA in healthy donors. A multiplex PCR was run with 60 Vbeta primers and 13 Jbeta primers. Produced via immunoSEQ multiplex PCR; TCRdb's table is partial and in-frame only. The top ten clones hold around 2.5% of a sample with under 150,000 clones, around 70% of them seen once. Material for sequencing was PBMCs. The receptors derive from a woman aged 55-69 years in good health and CMV-seropositive.

The chain has TRBV29-1 and TRBJ1-1; D perhaps matches TRBD1 (5 bases). Germline-derived CDR1 and CDR2 are SQVTM and ANQGSEA. V lost 6 bases to trimming and J lost 5 bases, with 13 bases between them. This CDR3 is 12 amino acids long. Here the CDR3 reads CSVSQGGTEAFF. CDR3 nucleotide sequence: TGCAGCGTGAGCCAGGGAGGAACTGAAGCTTTCTTT.

The CDR3 is CASKLLGSQGSSYEQYF. The CDR3 coding sequence is TGTGCCAGCAAGCTCCTGGGAAGTCAGGGAAGCTCCTACGAGCAGTACTTC. The J gene is TRBJ2-5, the V gene TRBV27; maybe TRBD1 (5 bases). The J call is uncertain, as TRBJ2-7 better fits the DNA end. This CDR3 comprises 17 residues. Germline assignment: CDR1 MNHEY and CDR2 SMNVEV (reference sequence).

V is TRBV7-9 and J is TRBJ2-1; 10 bases fit TRBD2. The CDR3 runs 15 residues. The trim removed 2 bases at V and 3 bases at J, leaving 1 base unmatched. The germline V gene encodes CDR1 SEHNR and CDR2 FQNEAQ (reference sequence). CDR3: CASSLQRGGYNEQFF. In DNA form, the CDR3 reads TGTGCCAGCAGCTTACAGCGGGGGGGCTACAATGAGCAGTTCTTC.

The rearrangement links TRBV5-6 to TRBJ2-2; no clear D gene. Germline V CDR1 and CDR2: SGHDT, YYEEEE. Trimming removed 0 bases at V and 5 bases at J, with 17 bases between. This CDR3 is built from 17 residues. The CDR3 here is CASSLGPTGFRTGELFF. The CDR3 bases are TGTGCCAGCAGCTTGGGTCCCACCGGGTTTAGAACCGGGGAGCTGTTTTTT.

The rearrangement links TRBV2 to TRBJ2-2; 8 nucleotides match TRBD2. The germline V gene has CDR1 SNHLY and CDR2 FYNNEI. V shed 6 bases and J 5 bases; nucleotides not matched to a gene: 5. This CDR3 is 14 amino acids long. The CDR3 coding sequence is TGTGCCAGCAGCACGGGGGGGGGAACCGGGGAGCTGTTTTTT. Translated, it gives CASSTGGGTGELFF.

This clone was recorded only once. This sequence joins TRBV4-1 and TRBJ1-5, with 8 bases lining up with TRBD1. The germline V gene encodes CDR1 MGHRA and CDR2 YSYEKL. This CDR3 has 17 residues. Unmatched junction bases numbered 15, after V lost 4 bases and J lost 7 bases. Here the CDR3 reads CASSRSGADRVPQPQHF. CDR3 sequence (DNA): TGCGCCAGCAGCCGTTCCGGGGCGGACAGGGTACCCCAGCCCCAGCATTTT.

The gene calls are TRBV10-1 and TRBJ1-1; the match to TRBD1 covers 8 bases. J was trimmed by 10 bases and V by 4 bases; bases with no gene match: 8. CDR1 is WNHNN, CDR2 SYGVQD, per germline (reference sequence). There are 13 residues in the CDR3. The CDR3 region is CASSAGQGIGAFF. For the CDR3, the DNA is TGCGCCAGCAGTGCTGGACAGGGAATCGGAGCTTTCTTT.

This clone was seen a few times. The chain combines TRBV6-5 with TRBJ2-7; the D gene is possibly TRBD2 (6 bases). The V end lost 6 bases, the J end lost 5 bases, and 11 bases lay between the germline ends. Germline CDR1 reads MNHEY; CDR2 reads SVGAGI. The CDR3 is 12 amino acids. CDR3 in amino acids: CASSRGVHEQYF. DNA of the CDR3: TGTGCCAGCAGCCGCGGGGTACACGAGCAGTACTTC.

The genes are TRBV5-1 and TRBJ2-6; TRBD2 is a possible D gene (5 bases). The CDR3 is 15 residues long. The V and J ends lost 0 bases and 4 bases respectively, with 8 bases between them. Germline loops: CDR1 SGHRS, CDR2 YFSETQ. The CDR3 loop is CASSLDREGANVLTF. In DNA form, the CDR3 reads TGCGCCAGCAGCTTGGACCGGGAAGGGGCCAACGTCCTGACTTTC.

The chain uses TRBV6-1 and TRBJ1-2, with D uncertain. The germline V gene encodes CDR1 MNHNS and CDR2 SASEGT. The CDR3 runs 13 residues. V was shortened by 2 bases and J by 2 bases, with 6 bases between the two germline ends. The CDR3 loop is CASSESGNYGYTF. The CDR3 coding sequence is TGTGCCAGCAGTGAATCGGGGAACTATGGCTACACCTTC.

This clone came up once. V and J are TRBV27 and TRBJ1-5, with 8 nucleotides matching TRBD1. The V gene's germline CDR1 is MNHEY and CDR2 SMNVEV (reference sequence). The CDR3 sequence is 15 residues long. The J segment lost 2 bases and the V segment lost 6 bases, leaving 6 bases of the junction unmatched. CDR3 sequence: CASRLGQGGNQPQHF. CDR3 DNA sequence: TGTGCCAGCAGACTTGGACAGGGAGGCAATCAGCCCCAGCATTTT.

The chain employs TRBV5-8 and TRBJ2-7; D uncertain. CDR1 and CDR2 (germline): SGHTS, YDEGEE. The V end was cut by 2 bases, the J end by 1 base, with 13 bases between. The CDR3 is 15 amino acids. The CDR3 here is CASSLWSTTSYEQYF. The CDR3 DNA reads TGTGCCAGCAGCTTATGGTCTACCACTTCCTACGAGCAGTACTTC.

The chain is built from TRBV19 and TRBJ2-2, with 7 bases that match TRBD1. Germline CDR1 reads LNHDA; CDR2 reads SQIVND (reference sequence). The CDR3 length is 15 residues. The junction had 4 bases not matched to a gene; V was cut back by 3 bases and J by 3 bases. In DNA, the CDR3 is TGTGCCAGTAGTATCTCAGGGGGATACACCGGGGAGCTGTTTTTT. It yields the protein CASSISGGYTGELFF.

The chain uses TRBV2 and TRBJ1-5, with a possible D match to TRBD1 (6 bases). The CDR3 consists of 15 residues. Looked up from germline, CDR1 is SNHLY and CDR2 is FYNNEI. Trimming removed 1 base at V and 3 bases at J, with 10 bases between. The CDR3 sequence: CASSEEGGPNQPQHF. CDR3 sequence (DNA): TGTGCCAGCAGTGAAGAAGGGGGACCCAATCAGCCCCAGCATTTT.

The V call is TRBV7-9, the J call TRBJ1-3, with 8 positions matching TRBD1. There are 14 residues in the CDR3. Per the germline V gene, CDR1 is SEHNR and CDR2 is FQNEAQ (reference sequence). The V gene end was trimmed by 2 bases and the J gene end by 6 bases; junction bases not matched to a gene: 3. Here the CDR3 DNA reads TGTGCCAGCAGCTTAAGCAGGGGGCAAAACACCATATATTTT. Encoded protein: CASSLSRGQNTIYF.

This clone was observed a handful of times. V and J are TRBV13 and TRBJ2-2; 8 bases agree with TRBD1. This CDR3 contains 16 residues. CDR1 and CDR2 (germline): PRHDT, FYEKMQ (reference sequence). With 5 bases clipped from V and 1 base from J, the junction kept 6 bases outside the gene matches. The CDR3 loop reads CASSPKGTGNTGELFF. Here the CDR3 DNA reads TGTGCCAGCAGCCCTAAGGGGACAGGGAACACCGGGGAGCTGTTTTTT.

In regard to this clone: In the same sample, other DNA sequences code for this CDR3. The genes are TRBV9 and TRBJ2-7, with D possibly being TRBD1 (6 bases). Deletions cut 3 bases from V and 0 bases from J, with 13 bases between. CDR1 is SGDLS, CDR2 YYNGEE, per germline. This CDR3 has 15 amino acids. CDR3 nucleotides: TGTGCCAGCAGCGCTCCAGGGGATAGCTCCTACGAGCAGTACTTC. The encoded protein is CASSAPGDSSYEQYF. The variable domain in full, completed from reference TRBV9 and TRBJ2-7, reads DSGVTQTPKHLITATGQRVTLRCSPRSGDLSVYWYQQSLDQGLQFLIQYYNGEERAKGNILERFSAQQFPDLHSELNLSSLELGDSALYFCASSAPGDSSYEQYFGPGTRLTVT.

The count of this clone is one. The chain carries TRBV10-3 and TRBJ2-2, with 11 positions matching TRBD2. V was pared by 4 bases and J by 7 bases, with 11 bases of the junction left unmatched. The CDR3 contains 17 residues. Germline V gene data show CDR1 as ENHRY and CDR2 as SYGVKD. The CDR3 reads CAISGRQLAGVGGELFF. The CDR3 DNA reads TGTGCCATCAGTGGCCGTCAACTAGCGGGGGTTGGCGGGGAGCTGTTTTTT.

This rearrangement joins TRBV5-8 to TRBJ2-7; 9 nucleotides match TRBD1. Trimming cost V 3 bases and J 1 base; bases outside gene matches: 2. This CDR3 has 14 amino acids. The germline V gene has CDR1 SGHTS and CDR2 YDEGEE. In nucleotides, the CDR3 is TGTGCCAGCAGCTCGGGGACAGGGTCCTACGAGCAGTACTTC. Amino acids: CASSSGTGSYEQYF.

V usage is TRBV14 and J usage is TRBJ1-2, with D unresolved. This CDR3 has 14 residues. Germline lookup yields CDR1 SGHDN and CDR2 FVKESK. The V end lost 0 bases, the J end lost 6 bases, and 11 bases lay between the germline ends. The CDR3: CASSQDLSADGYTF. CDR3 sequence (DNA): TGTGCCAGCAGCCAAGACCTCAGTGCCGATGGCTACACCTTC.

This clone was seen a handful of times. The chain is built from TRBV11-2 and TRBJ2-2; the D gene is possibly TRBD1 (5 bases). Deletions cut 5 bases from V and 0 bases from J, with 10 bases between. This CDR3 has 15 residues. In germline, CDR1 is SGHAT, CDR2 FQNNGV. In DNA form, the CDR3 reads TGTGCCAGCAGCCCACAGACAGCGAACACCGGGGAGCTGTTTTTT. Translating it yields CASSPQTANTGELFF.